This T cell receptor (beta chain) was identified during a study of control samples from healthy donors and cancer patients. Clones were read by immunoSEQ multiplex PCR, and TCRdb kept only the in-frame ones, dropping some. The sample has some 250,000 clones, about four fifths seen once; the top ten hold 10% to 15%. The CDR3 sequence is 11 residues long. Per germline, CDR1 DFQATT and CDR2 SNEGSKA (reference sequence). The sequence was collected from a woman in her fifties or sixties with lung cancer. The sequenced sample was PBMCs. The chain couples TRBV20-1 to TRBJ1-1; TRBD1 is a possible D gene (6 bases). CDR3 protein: CRGAQNTEAFF. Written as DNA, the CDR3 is TGCAGGGGGGCCCAGAACACTGAAGCTTTCTTT.